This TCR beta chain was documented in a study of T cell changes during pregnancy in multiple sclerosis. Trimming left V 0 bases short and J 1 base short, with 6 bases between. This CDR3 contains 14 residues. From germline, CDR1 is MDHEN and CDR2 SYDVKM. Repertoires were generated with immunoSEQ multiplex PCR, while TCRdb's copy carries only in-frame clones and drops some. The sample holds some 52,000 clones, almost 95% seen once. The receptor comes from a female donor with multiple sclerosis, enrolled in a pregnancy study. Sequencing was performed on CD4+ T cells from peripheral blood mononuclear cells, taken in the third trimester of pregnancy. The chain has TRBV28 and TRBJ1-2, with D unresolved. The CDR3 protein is CASSLWAGNYGYTF. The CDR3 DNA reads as TGTGCCAGCAGTTTATGGGCGGGTAACTATGGCTACACCTTC.